This TCR beta chain appears in the sequencing data of a study of T cell repertoires in cytomegalovirus infection (dated by TCRdb to about 2019). Study-wide context: Recently identified HLA-C-restricted CMV epitopes, whose presentation resists viral immunomodulation, were targeted by peptide stimulations together with well-studied HLA-B-restricted epitopes. The HLA type of each donor mattered for the analysis, because public TCR beta signatures pointed to carriage of CMV infection along with the matching HLA type.

The meaning of the sample's treatment or condition label: in vitro stimulation with specific CMV peptide epitopes to enrich CMV-specific T cells. Notes on this clonotype: Its antigen has not been determined. Base qualities are missing; no much larger clone stands one base away.

V and J are truncated by 1 base and 1 base respectively, leaving an intervening sequence of 19 bases. From cysteine to phenylalanine, the CDR3 is 18 amino acids long. Of all the DNA, just the CDR3 is kept, 54 bases in frame from base 1. Sequences MNHNS (CDR1) and SASEGT (CDR2) are obtained from the germline V gene. This sample was sequenced with an Illumina HiSeq 1500. Using fastp at Q25 and MiXCR, TCRdb reprocessed the public reads and kept productive beta chains. CDR3 protein sequences are deduplicated, and each keeps its most common genes and DNA. The sample data list hundreds of thousands of distinct CDR3 sequences, and roughly 46% of these were observed just once. Clones ranked in the top ten supply around 45% of the sample. General study outcomes and caveats: The ex vivo response was dominated by HLA-C-restricted CMV-specific TCR beta clonotypes, and the single most frequent clonotype in two of eight donors was supplied by these HLA-C-restricted clonotypes. In both this cohort and an independent approximately 400-donor cohort, the cumulative frequency of public TCR beta family members distinguished carriers of CMV infection plus the relevant HLA type.

Recombination joined TRBV6-1 with TRBJ2-5, with the D call perhaps TRBD1 or TRBD2, as 6 bases match in each case. Sequencing was performed on cultured PBMCs, taken from culture after CMV antigen stimulation. The receptor comes from a human donor in good health (CMV status not recorded). Some clones in this sample may be carry-over from other donors' samples. At the DNA level, the sequence is TGTGCCAGCAGTGAAGTATACGCGGGGCAGGGGCGCCAAGAGACCCAGTACTTC. It codes for CASSEVYAGQGRQETQYF.